A single T cell receptor beta chain is shown here with its context. The antigen remains undetermined. Sequenced by immunoSEQ multiplex PCR; TCRdb stores in-frame clones only, minus some. The table lists 31,000 or so clones, 75% to 95% of them singletons. The sample belongs to a study of T cells after posttransplantation cyclophosphamide. Points from the study as a whole: Recipient CMV seropositivity and CMV reactivation strongly tracked TRB clonality.

The naive gate required viable CD3+CD4+ or CD3+CD8+ cells with CCR7+CD45RA+CD45RO-CD95-CD27+CD28+ phenotype. Sequenced input: naive CD4+ T cells sorted from PBMCs. The clonotype was recovered from a woman between 55 and 75 years old in good health, CMV-negative, and a related stem cell transplant donor.

The CDR3: CASSLTVISGNTIYF. CDR3 DNA: TGTGCCAGCTCACTGACAGTTATCTCTGGAAACACCATATATTTT. The genes are TRBV18 and TRBJ1-3, with D possibly TRBD1 on 5 matching bases. The CDR3 contains 15 residues. V was trimmed by 4 bases and J by 0 bases, leaving 10 bases between them. Germline lookup yields CDR1 KGHSH and CDR2 LQKENI.